This T cell receptor (beta chain) came from a study of blood T cell repertoires in COVID-19. About the research overall: COVID-19 samples from acute and convalescent phases originated in the United States, Italy and Spain. The analysed material was cDNA or gDNA that came from T cells, B-cell-depleted T cells, or PBMCs.

In the original workflow: Counts of nucleated cells, estimated from reference gene primer amplification, were obtained. Sequencing used immunoSEQ multiplex PCR; TCRdb keeps in-frame clones, though not all of them. V, J and clone size are taken as reported in that table, and D and trimming were inferred from the DNA itself. The sample carries about 65,000 clones, over 85% recorded once. Trimming left V 2 bases short and J 4 bases short, with 11 bases between. The CDR3 runs 14 residues. The V gene's germline CDR1 is SGHVS and CDR2 FQNEAQ. V usage is TRBV7-8 and J usage is TRBJ2-5, with a possible D match to TRBD1 (5 bases). The sequenced material came from peripheral blood. The TCR originated in a man aged 70-80 years with active COVID-19. The DNA for the CDR3 is TGTGCCAGCAGCTTACGGGCCCAGGGAGAGACCCAGTACTTC. Translating it yields CASSLRAQGETQYF.